This TCR beta chain was sequenced for a study of blood T cell repertoires in COVID-19. The overall study: The United States, Italy and Spain were the sources of the acute and convalescent COVID-19 samples. Nucleic acid was either cDNA or gDNA, and it came from T cells, B-cell-depleted T cells, or PBMCs.

This CDR3 is built from 15 residues. With 0 bases removed from V and 4 bases from J, the gap between germline ends came to 11 bases. The germline gives CDR1 SGHRS, CDR2 YFSETQ. In the source study's methods: Cell counts per sample came from amplifying reference gene primers. The assay was immunoSEQ multiplex PCR, and TCRdb's table has in-frame clones only and misses some. The V and J calls and the clone size are those of that table, but D and trimming were determined from the DNA. The sample holds 130,000 to 150,000 clones, around 86% seen once. This clonotype was obtained from a man between 50 and 59 years old who had recovered from COVID-19. The sequenced sample consisted of peripheral blood. The chain joins TRBV5-1 to TRBJ2-1; maybe TRBD1 (5 bases). The CDR3 sequence: CASSLEGLDYNEQFF. CDR3 coding DNA: TGCGCCAGCAGCTTGGAGGGGCTGGATTACAATGAGCAGTTCTTC.